Listed here is a single T cell receptor (beta chain). The CDR3 spans 17 residues. Germline CDR1 reads MNHEY; CDR2 reads SVGAGI. Trimming removed 4 bases from V and 0 bases from J, with 16 bases in between. Amplification targeted the TCR beta CDR3 regions, with RNA transcripts as the source material. Following a first-round RT-PCR that used HTBI primers, a second-round multiplex PCR was carried out. TCRdb re-derived calls from the multiplex PCR reads in MiXCR, one entry per CDR3 protein. In the table there are about 480,000 distinct CDR3 sequences, about 15% of which are singletons. The entry originates in a study of Graves' ophthalmopathy and Graves' hyperthyroidism.

This clonotype originated in a woman aged 25 to 39 with Graves' ophthalmopathy. Sequencing input: blood. This sequence joins TRBV6-5 and TRBJ1-5; D is unresolved. CDR3 protein: CASSSTAASYSNQPQHF. The CDR3 bases are TGTGCCAGCAGTTCCACCGCAGCATCGTATAGCAATCAGCCCCAGCATTTT.